This T cell receptor beta chain was sequenced for a study of early T cells in non-severe SARS-CoV-2 infection. Study at large: Unsorted whole-blood RNA was sequenced in bulk, leaving chains unpaired. Overall study findings and caveats: Sequences matched to VDJdb favored anti-spike CD8 responses, while private and CD4 specificities were missed.

Concerning this clonotype itself: As yet, its antigen is unknown.

The CDR3 spans 15 residues. The ends lost 6 bases at V and 4 bases at J; junction bases unmatched: 11. Germline V gene data show CDR1 as DFQATT and CDR2 as SNEGSKA (reference sequence). Molecules of cDNA were individually given unique molecular identifiers that were attached to them. TCRdb passed the 5' RACE reads through MiXCR, listing each CDR3 protein once. The table has about 77,000 distinct CDR3 sequences, about 17% seen once; the top ten hold approximately 2.9%. What was sequenced was whole blood. The clonotype was recovered from an adult who was a healthcare worker with PCR-confirmed SARS-CoV-2 infection or an uninfected control (not recorded which). The chain links TRBV20-1 to TRBJ2-4; 8 nucleotides align to TRBD2. The CDR3 nucleotides are TGCAGTGCAACTACCCTGGGACTAGATAAAAACATTCAGTACTTC. Amino acid sequence: CSATTLGLDKNIQYF.